Listed here is a single TCR beta chain. The data are from a study of control samples from healthy donors and cancer patients. Data came from immunoSEQ multiplex PCR; TCRdb stores just in-frame clones and leaves some out. The sample lists roughly 200,000 clones, approximately 91% occurring once. V lost 4 bases, J lost 2 bases, and 17 bases lay in between. CDR1 is MNHEY and CDR2 is SMNVEV in the germline V gene (reference sequence). CDR3 length: 16 amino acids. The sequenced material came from blood. The chain recombines TRBV27 with TRBJ1-1; tentatively, D is TRBD1 (5 bases). The clonotype originates from a man aged 25 to 40 in good health. CDR3 sequence reads: CASSWGQGRSNTEAFF. CDR3 DNA: TGTGCCAGCAGTTGGGGCCAAGGGAGAAGTAACACTGAAGCTTTCTTT.